This TCR beta chain is from a study of blood T cell repertoires in COVID-19. Study information: The analysed material was cDNA or gDNA that came from T cells, B-cell-depleted T cells, or PBMCs.

In the study's own analysis: How many nucleated cells were present was estimated from reference gene primer amplification. Libraries were prepared by immunoSEQ multiplex PCR; TCRdb keeps only in-frame clonotypes and omits some of them. For V, J and clone size, that table is used; D and trimming come from the DNA. The table lists under 75,000 clones, nearly 95% of them singletons, with around 4.3% in the top ten. Trimming removed 4 bases from V and 1 base from J; junction bases left unmatched: 8. The CDR3 covers 16 residues. In germline, CDR1 is SGHTS, CDR2 YDEGEE. The chain carries TRBV5-8 and TRBJ2-3, with 8 bases that match TRBD1. Sequenced material: peripheral blood. The TCR originated in a man aged 50-59 years with active COVID-19. This CDR3 reads CASSTKTGAGTDTQYF. In DNA form, the CDR3 reads TGTGCCAGCAGCACAAAGACAGGGGCCGGCACAGATACGCAGTATTTT.